A selection of T cell receptor beta chains follows, all from one sample in a study of molecular identifiers for immune sequencing clone quantification. TCRdb re-derived calls from the PCR reads in MiXCR, one entry per CDR3 protein. This table holds roughly 320,000 distinct CDR3 sequences, about a fifth found once. Material for sequencing was naive CD8+ T cells from blood, with Jurkat cell RNA spiked in. Receptor source: a human donor in good health. Some libraries in this study had Jurkat cell RNA spiked in. Each CDR3 is given with its conserved first and last residue. D genes are given only for firm matches. Clone size, where shown, is once, few, many, or a class for clones that have expanded.

CDR3: CASARDRGNGQPQHF
DNA: TGTGCCAGCGCGCGGGACAGGGGGAACGGTCAGCCCCAGCATTTT
size: many
J: TRBJ1-5
length: 15
V: TRBV28
D: TRBD1

CDR3: CATSRSRGLNNEQFF
DNA: TGTGCCACCAGCAGGTCCAGGGGGCTAAACAATGAGCAGTTCTTC
size: many
J: TRBJ2-1
length: 15
V: TRBV15
D: TRBD1

CDR3: CSVERQDGYTF
DNA: TGCAGCGTTGAACGACAGGATGGCTACACCTTC
size: many
J: TRBJ1-2
length: 11
V: TRBV29-1
D: -

CDR3: CASSSRQGDMNTEAFF
DNA: TGTGCCAGCAGCTCCCGACAGGGGGACATGAACACTGAAGCTTTCTTT
size: many
J: TRBJ1-1
length: 16
V: TRBV7-9
D: TRBD1

CDR3: CASSQVEEGQYF
DNA: TGTGCCAGCAGCCAAGTCGAGGAAGGGCAGTACTTC
size: -
J: TRBJ2-7
length: 12
V: TRBV3-1
D: -

CDR3: CASSHGATGWGELFF
DNA: TGCGCCAGCAGCCATGGTGCGACAGGTTGGGGGGAGCTGTTTTTT
size: many
J: TRBJ2-2
length: 15
V: TRBV4-1
D: -

CDR3: CASSQHTGPSSNQPQHF
DNA: TGTGCCAGCAGCCAACACACCGGGCCGTCTAGCAATCAGCCCCAGCATTTT
size: many
J: TRBJ1-5
length: 17
V: TRBV6-1
D: -

CDR3: CATSAWGAGALYNEQFF
DNA: TGTGCCACCAGTGCATGGGGGGCTGGGGCTCTCTACAATGAGCAGTTCTTC
size: -
J: TRBJ2-1
length: 17
V: TRBV24-1
D: -

CDR3: CASSFLSGLAGDTDTQYF
DNA: TGTGCCAGCAGCTTTCTATCTGGGCTAGCGGGAGACACAGATACGCAGTATTTT
size: many
J: TRBJ2-3
length: 18
V: TRBV7-9
D: TRBD2

CDR3: CSARSPTSGSVWTDTQYF
DNA: TGCAGTGCTAGATCGCCGACTAGCGGGAGCGTATGGACAGATACGCAGTATTTT
size: many
J: TRBJ2-3
length: 18
V: TRBV20-1
D: TRBD2

CDR3: CASSSGQRYINEKLFF
DNA: TGTGCCAGCAGTTCGGGACAGCGATACATTAATGAAAAACTGTTTTTT
size: few
J: TRBJ1-4
length: 16
V: TRBV28
D: TRBD1

CDR3: CASSPYTSSERDTQYF
DNA: TGTGCCAGCAGCCCTTACACTAGCAGTGAACGGGATACGCAGTATTTT
size: many
J: TRBJ2-3
length: 16
V: TRBV7-9
D: -

CDR3: CASSHGDRELNTEAFF
DNA: TGCGCCAGCAGCCACGGGGACCGGGAACTGAACACTGAAGCTTTCTTT
size: many
J: TRBJ1-1
length: 16
V: TRBV5-1
D: -